This TCR beta chain was found in a study of cytomegalovirus exposure and HLA in healthy donors. A word on this clone: What it binds is not known.

Study-wide findings and caveats: Prediction of most subjects' HLA-A and HLA-B alleles by TCR beta sequences was reportedly accurate.

The CDR3 is 11 residues long. V gave up 0 bases and J gave up 5 bases, with 5 bases separating them. The V gene's germline CDR1 is GTSNPN and CDR2 SVGIG (reference sequence). Nominal health characterized the donors when sampled, though unrecorded immune exposures were likely. Researchers ran the PCR with 60 Vbeta and 13 Jbeta primers. Libraries were prepared by immunoSEQ multiplex PCR; TCRdb keeps only in-frame clonotypes and omits some of them. This table holds 130,000 to 150,000 clones. The receptor was derived from a male donor in good health and CMV-seronegative. Sequencing used PBMCs. The chain links TRBV30 to TRBJ2-7, with TRBD2 as a possible D gene (5 bases). CDR3 amino acids: CAWSVGNEQYF. The CDR3 nucleotides read TGTGCCTGGAGTGTCGGGAACGAGCAGTACTTC.